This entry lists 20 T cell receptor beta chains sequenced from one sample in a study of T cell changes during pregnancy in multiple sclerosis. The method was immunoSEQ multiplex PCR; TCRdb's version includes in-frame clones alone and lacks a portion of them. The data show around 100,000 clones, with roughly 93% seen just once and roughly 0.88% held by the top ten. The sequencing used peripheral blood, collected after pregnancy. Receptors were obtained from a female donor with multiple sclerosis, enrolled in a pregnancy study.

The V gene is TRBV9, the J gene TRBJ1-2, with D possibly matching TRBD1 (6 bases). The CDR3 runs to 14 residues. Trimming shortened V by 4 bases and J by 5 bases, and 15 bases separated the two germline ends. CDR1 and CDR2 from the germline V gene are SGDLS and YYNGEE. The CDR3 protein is CASSSAGDIYGYTF. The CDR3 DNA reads TGTGCCAGCAGCAGCGCCGGGGACATATATGGCTACACCTTC.

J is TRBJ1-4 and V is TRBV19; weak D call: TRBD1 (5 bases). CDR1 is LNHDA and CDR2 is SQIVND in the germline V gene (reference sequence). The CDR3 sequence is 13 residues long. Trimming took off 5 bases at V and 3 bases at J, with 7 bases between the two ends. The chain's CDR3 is CASSLGPNEKLFF. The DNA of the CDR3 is TGTGCCAGTAGTTTGGGGCCTAATGAAAAACTGTTTTTT.

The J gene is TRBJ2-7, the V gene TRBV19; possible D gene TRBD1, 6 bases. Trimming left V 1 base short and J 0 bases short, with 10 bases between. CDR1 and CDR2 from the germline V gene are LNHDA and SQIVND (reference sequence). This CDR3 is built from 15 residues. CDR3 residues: CASSIVQGTSYEQYF. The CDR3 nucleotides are TGTGCCAGTAGTATAGTGCAGGGGACCTCCTACGAGCAGTACTTC.

Here the CDR3 reads CSVIWTSGIREQYF. The DNA for the CDR3 is TGCAGCGTTATCTGGACTAGCGGGATTCGAGAGCAGTACTTC. V and J are TRBV29-1 and TRBJ2-7, with 12 positions matching TRBD2. The CDR3 length is 14 residues. V lost 5 bases, J lost 7 bases, and 9 bases stayed unmatched. Germline V gives CDR1 SQVTM, CDR2 ANQGSEA.

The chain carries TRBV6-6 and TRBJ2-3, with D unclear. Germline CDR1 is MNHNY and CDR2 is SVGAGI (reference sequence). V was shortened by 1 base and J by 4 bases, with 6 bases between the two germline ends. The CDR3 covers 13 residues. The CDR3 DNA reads TGTGCCAGCAGTTACTACCGGGCAGATACGCAGTATTTT. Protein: CASSYYRADTQYF.

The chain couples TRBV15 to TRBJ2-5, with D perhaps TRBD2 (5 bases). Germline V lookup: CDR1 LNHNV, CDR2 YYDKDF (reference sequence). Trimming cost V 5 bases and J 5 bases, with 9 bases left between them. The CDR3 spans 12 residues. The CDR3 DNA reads TGTGCCACCAGCGGCGGGTGGGAGACCCAGTACTTC. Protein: CATSGGWETQYF. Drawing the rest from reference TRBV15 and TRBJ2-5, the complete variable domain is DAMVIQNPRYQVTQFGKPVTLSCSQTLNHNVMYWYQQKSSQAPKLLFHYYDKDFNNEADTPDNFQSRRPNTSFCFLDIRSPGLGDTAMYLCATSGGWETQYFGPGTRLLVL.

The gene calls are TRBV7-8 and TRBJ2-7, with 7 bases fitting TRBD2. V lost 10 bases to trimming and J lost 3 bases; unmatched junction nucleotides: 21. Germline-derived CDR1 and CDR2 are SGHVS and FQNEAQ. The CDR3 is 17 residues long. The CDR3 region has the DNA TGTGCCACCTCCTATCGGGAGGTATTCCCTAGAAACTACGAGCAGTACTTC. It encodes CATSYREVFPRNYEQYF.

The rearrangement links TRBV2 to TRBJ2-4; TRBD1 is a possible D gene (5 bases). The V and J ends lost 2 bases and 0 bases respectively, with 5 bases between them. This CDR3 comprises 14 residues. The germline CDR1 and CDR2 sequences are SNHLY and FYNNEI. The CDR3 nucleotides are TGTGCCAGCAGTGAAAGGGGAGCCAAAAACATTCAGTACTTC. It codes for CASSERGAKNIQYF.

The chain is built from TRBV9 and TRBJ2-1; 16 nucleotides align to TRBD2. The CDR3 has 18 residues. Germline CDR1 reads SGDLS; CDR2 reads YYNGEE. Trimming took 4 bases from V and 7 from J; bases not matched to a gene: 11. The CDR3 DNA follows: TGTGCCAGCAGCCCCCCCGGGACTAGCGGGAGGGCCGGGAATGAGCAGTTCTTC. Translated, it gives CASSPPGTSGRAGNEQFF.

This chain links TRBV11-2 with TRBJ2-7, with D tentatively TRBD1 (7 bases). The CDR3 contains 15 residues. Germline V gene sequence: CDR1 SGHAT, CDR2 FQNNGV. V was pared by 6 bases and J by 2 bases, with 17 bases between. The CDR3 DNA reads TGTGCCAGCAGTCGCGGACAGGCGGGAACCTACGAGCAGTACTTC. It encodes CASSRGQAGTYEQYF.

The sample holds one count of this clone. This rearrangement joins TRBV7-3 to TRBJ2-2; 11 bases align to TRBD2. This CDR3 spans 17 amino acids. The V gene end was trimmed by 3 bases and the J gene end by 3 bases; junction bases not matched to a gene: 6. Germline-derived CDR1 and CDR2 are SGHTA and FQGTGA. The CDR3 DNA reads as TGTGCCAGCAGCTTTGTTAGCGGGGGGGCCTACACCGGGGAGCTGTTTTTT. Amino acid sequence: CASSFVSGGAYTGELFF.

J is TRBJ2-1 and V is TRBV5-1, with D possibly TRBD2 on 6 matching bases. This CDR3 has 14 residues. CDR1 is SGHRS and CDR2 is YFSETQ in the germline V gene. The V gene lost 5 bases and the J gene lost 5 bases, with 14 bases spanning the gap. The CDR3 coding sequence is TGCGCCAGCAGAGAATTTTCGGGGGACAATGAGCAGTTCTTC. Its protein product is CASREFSGDNEQFF.

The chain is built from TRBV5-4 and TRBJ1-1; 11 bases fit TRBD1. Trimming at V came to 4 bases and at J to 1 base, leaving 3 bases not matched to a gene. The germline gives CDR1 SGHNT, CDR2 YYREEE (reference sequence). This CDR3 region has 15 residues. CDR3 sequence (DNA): TGTGCCAGCAGCCTAGGACAGGGGGCGAACACTGAAGCTTTCTTT. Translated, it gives CASSLGQGANTEAFF.

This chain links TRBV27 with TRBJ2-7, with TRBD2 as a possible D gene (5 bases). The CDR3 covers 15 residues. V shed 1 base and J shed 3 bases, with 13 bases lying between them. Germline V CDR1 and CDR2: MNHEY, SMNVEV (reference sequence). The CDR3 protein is CASSLYRGKNYEQYF. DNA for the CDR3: TGTGCCAGCAGTTTATATCGGGGAAAAAACTACGAGCAGTACTTC.

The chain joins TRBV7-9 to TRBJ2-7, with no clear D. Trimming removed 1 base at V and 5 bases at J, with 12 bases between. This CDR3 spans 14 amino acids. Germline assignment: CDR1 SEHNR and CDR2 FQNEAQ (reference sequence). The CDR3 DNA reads TGTGCCAGCAGCTTAGATGAGAAGCCCCACGAGCAGTACTTC. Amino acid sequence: CASSLDEKPHEQYF.

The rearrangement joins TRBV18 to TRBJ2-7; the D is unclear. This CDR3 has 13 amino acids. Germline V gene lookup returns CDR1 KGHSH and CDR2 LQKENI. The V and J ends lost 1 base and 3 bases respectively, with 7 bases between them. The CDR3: CASSPRAFYEQYF. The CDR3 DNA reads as TGTGCCAGCTCACCACGGGCCTTCTACGAGCAGTACTTC.

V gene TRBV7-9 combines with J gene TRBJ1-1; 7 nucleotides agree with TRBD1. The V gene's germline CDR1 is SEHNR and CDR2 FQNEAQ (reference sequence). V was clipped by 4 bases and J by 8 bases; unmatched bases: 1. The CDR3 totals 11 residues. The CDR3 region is CASSSQGEAFF. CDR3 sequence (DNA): TGTGCCAGCAGCTCACAGGGGGAAGCTTTCTTT.

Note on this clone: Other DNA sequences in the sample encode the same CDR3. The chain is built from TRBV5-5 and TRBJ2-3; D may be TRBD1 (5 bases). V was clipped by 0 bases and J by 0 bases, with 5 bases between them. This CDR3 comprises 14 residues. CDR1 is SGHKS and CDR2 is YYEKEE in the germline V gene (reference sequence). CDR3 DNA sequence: TGTGCCAGCAGCTTGGAGGGGAGCACAGATACGCAGTATTTT. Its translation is CASSLEGSTDTQYF.

CDR3 loop: CASSFDRWNTEAFF. In DNA, the CDR3 is TGTGCCAGCAGCTTCGACAGGTGGAACACTGAAGCTTTCTTT. V is TRBV7-2 and J is TRBJ1-1, with D perhaps matching TRBD1 (6 bases). The CDR3 has 14 amino acids. Germline values: CDR1 SGHTA, CDR2 FQGNSA. V lost 3 bases to trimming and J lost 1 base, with 9 bases between them.

CDR3 in amino acids: CASSQDTARDGETQYF. In DNA form, the CDR3 reads TGTGCCAGCAGCCAAGACACCGCCAGGGATGGGGAGACCCAGTACTTC. V and J are TRBV4-2 and TRBJ2-5, with D perhaps TRBD1 (5 bases). Germline CDR1 LGHNA, CDR2 YNFKEQ. V shed 0 bases and J shed 5 bases, with 16 bases lying between them. There are 16 residues in the CDR3.